The entry that follows covers one T cell receptor (beta chain) sequence. Its binding antigen is unknown. Within one base of it there is no much larger clone, and no base qualities were kept. TCRbeta CDR3 regions were amplified from genomic DNA by means of the immunoSEQ Assay, a bias-controlled multiplex PCR. On the study's bioinformatics: The number of nucleated cells in each sample was estimated by amplification of reference gene primers within the assay. To quantify the absolute abundance of each unique TCRbeta CDR3 rearrangement, sequence reads were collapsed and filtered. Productive Simpson clonality was computed per sample as the square root of Simpson's diversity index over productive rearrangements. TCRdb provides this immuneACCESS table in a form limited to in-frame rearrangements. Some clones are lacking; in checked studies, under half of them reflect an unresolved V gene, and why the rest are absent is not known. Clone size and the V and J calls come from that table; the DNA yielded D and trimming. The table for this sample lists a few hundred thousand clones; 80% to 90% of them were counted only once. The top ten hold approximately 4.2% of the sample.

The sample belongs to a study of blood T cell repertoires in COVID-19 (dated by TCRdb to about 2020). Concerning the study at large: The collaborator samples originated in the United States, Italy and Spain and spanned the acute and convalescent phases of COVID-19. HLA class I and class II types, where available, came from metadata supplied by the sample provider rather than from assay-based typing. The samples were drawn from the first 160 participants of the ongoing ImmuneRACE study and from 1,254 subjects provided by 6 global collaborators. The prospective study material was composed of cDNA or gDNA derived from T cells, B-cell-depleted T cells, or PBMCs. A freely available public database, intended as a resource for researchers studying the immune response to SARS-CoV-2, is where the repertoires were released. Deeply sampled blood TCRbeta repertoires from subjects exposed to, actively infected with, or recovered from COVID-19 were included in the dataset. The sample metadata nearly always contained a de-identified subject ID, COVID-19 status, age in years and sex.

Via the germline V gene (reference sequence), CDR1 is LNHDA and CDR2 SQIVND. V lost 4 bases and J lost 9 bases, and the count of bases not matched to a germline gene is 8. Including cysteine and phenylalanine, the CDR3 has 15 amino acids. Only the CDR3 part of the read is kept: 45 bases, read in frame from the first base. General study outcomes and caveats: Clinical and demographic metadata were provided uncurated, with the amount varying by source and participant.

Participants in the prospective study were enrolled through a virtual design, were aged roughly 18 to 90 years, and lived in approximately 25 United States geographic areas. In the prospective study, cohorts were assigned on the basis of participant-reported clinical history obtained from a screening survey and a study questionnaire. Recovered participants in ImmuneRACE Cohort 3 were defined as having two consecutive negative NP/OP PCR tests, clearance from a healthcare professional, or resolution of symptoms. In the prospective study, whole blood, serum and a nasopharyngeal or oropharyngeal swab were collected from each participant by mobile phlebotomists. Prospective study participants could optionally give additional blood draws and questionnaires over an approximately two-month period. Prospective study blood samples were shipped either frozen or at room temperature before DNA extraction.

In this chain, TRBV19 is recombined with TRBJ2-1, and TRBD2 matches 11 of the central bases. The sequence derives from a woman in her 30s who had recovered from COVID-19. Sequencing was performed on PBMCs or T cells enriched from blood (not recorded which). The CDR3 sequence is CASSTSGGPRGEQFF. Here is the DNA: TGTGCCAGTAGTACTAGCGGGGGGCCGCGGGGTGAGCAGTTCTTC.